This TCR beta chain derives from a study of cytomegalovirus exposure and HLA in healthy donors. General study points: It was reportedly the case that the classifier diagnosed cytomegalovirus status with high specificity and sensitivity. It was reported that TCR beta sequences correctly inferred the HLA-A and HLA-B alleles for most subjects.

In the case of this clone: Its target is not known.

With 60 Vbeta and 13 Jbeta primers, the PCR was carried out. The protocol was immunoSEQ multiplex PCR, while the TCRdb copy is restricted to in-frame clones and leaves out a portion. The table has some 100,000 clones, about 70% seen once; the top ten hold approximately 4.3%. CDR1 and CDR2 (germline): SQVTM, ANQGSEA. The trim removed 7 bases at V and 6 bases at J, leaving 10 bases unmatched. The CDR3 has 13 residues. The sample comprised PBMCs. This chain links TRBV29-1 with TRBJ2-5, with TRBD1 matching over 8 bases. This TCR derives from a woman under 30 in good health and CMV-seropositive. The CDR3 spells CSATQGAGKTQYF. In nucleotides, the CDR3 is TGCAGCGCGACCCAGGGGGCCGGTAAGACCCAGTACTTC.